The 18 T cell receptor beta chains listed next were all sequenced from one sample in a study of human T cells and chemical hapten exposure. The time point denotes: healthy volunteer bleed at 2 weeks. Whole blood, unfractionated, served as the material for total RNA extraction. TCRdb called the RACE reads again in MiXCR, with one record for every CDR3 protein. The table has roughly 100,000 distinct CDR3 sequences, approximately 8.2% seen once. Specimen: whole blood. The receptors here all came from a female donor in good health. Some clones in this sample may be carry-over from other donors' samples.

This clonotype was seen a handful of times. DNA of the CDR3: TGTGCCAGCAGTACAACTAGCGTCGAGCAGTTCTTC. This gives the protein CASSTTSVEQFF. The rearrangement uses TRBV2 and TRBJ2-1; TRBD2 matches at 7 bases. V lost 5 bases, J lost 10 bases, and 5 bases stayed unmatched. This CDR3 spans 12 amino acids. The V gene's germline CDR1 is SNHLY and CDR2 FYNNEI.

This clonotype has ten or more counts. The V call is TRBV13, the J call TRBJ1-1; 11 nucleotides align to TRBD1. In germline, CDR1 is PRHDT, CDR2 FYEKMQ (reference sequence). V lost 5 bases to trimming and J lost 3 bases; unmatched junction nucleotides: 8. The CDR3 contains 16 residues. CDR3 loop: CASSPRDRGYDTEAFF. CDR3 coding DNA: TGTGCCAGCAGCCCCCGGGACAGGGGGTACGACACTGAAGCTTTCTTT.

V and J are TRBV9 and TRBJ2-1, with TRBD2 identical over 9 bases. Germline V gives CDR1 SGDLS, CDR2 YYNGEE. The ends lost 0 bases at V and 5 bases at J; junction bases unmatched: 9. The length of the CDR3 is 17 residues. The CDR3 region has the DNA TGTGCCAGCAGCGTAGACGCCGGGACTAGCTTTAACAATGAGCAGTTCTTC. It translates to CASSVDAGTSFNNEQFF.

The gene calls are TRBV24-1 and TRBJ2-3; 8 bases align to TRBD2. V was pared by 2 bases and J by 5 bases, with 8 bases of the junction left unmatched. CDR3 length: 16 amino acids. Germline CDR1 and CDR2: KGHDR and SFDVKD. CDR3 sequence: CATSDYRAGAVDTQYF. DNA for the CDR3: TGTGCCACCAGTGATTATAGAGCGGGAGCTGTAGATACGCAGTATTTT.

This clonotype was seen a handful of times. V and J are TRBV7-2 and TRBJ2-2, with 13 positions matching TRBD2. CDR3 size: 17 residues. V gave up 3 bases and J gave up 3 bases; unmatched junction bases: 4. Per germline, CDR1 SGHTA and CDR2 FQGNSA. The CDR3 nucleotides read TGTGCCAGCAGCTTCGGGACTAGCGGGAAGTACACCGGGGAGCTGTTTTTT. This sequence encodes CASSFGTSGKYTGELFF.

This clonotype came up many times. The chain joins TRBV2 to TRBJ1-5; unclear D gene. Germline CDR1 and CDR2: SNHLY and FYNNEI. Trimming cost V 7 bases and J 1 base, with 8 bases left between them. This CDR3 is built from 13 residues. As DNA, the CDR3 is TGTGCCAGCACCCCGGGAAGCAATCAGCCCCAGCATTTT. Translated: CASTPGSNQPQHF.

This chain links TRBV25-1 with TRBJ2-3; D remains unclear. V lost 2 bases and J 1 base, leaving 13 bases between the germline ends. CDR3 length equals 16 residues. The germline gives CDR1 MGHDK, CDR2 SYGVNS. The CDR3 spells CASSESRHSGTDTQYF. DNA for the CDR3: TGTGCCAGCAGTGAAAGTCGGCACTCCGGCACAGATACGCAGTATTTT.

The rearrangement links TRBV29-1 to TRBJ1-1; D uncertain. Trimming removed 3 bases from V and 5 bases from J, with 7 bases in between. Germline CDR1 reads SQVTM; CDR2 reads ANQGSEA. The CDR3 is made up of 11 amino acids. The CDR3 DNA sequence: TGCAGCGTTGACTGGAGGACTGAAGCTTTCTTT. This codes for CSVDWRTEAFF.

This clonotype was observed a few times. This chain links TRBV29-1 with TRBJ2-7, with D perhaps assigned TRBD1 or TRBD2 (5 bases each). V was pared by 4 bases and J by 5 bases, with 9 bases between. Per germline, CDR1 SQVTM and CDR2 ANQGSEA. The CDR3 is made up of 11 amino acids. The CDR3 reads CSVGRDHEQYF. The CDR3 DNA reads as TGCAGCGTTGGCAGGGACCACGAGCAGTACTTC.

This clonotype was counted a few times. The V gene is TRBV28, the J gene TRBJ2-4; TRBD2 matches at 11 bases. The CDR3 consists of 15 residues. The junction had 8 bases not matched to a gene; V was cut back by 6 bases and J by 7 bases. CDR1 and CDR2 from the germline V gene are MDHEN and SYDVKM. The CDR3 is CASSSRTSGSNIQYF. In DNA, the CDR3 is TGTGCCAGCAGCTCACGGACTAGCGGGTCGAACATTCAGTACTTC. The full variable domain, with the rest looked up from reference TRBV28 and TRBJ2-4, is DVKVTQSSRYLVKRTGEKVFLECVQDMDHENMFWYRQDPGLGLRLIYFSYDVKMKEKGDIPEGYSVSREKKERFSLILESASTNQTSMYLCASSSRTSGSNIQYFGAGTRLSVL.

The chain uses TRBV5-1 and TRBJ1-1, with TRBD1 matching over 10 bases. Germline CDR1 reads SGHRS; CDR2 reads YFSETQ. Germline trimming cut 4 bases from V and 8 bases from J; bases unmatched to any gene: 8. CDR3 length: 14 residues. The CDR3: CASSAGTGAGEAFF. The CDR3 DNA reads TGCGCCAGCAGCGCAGGGACAGGGGCTGGAGAAGCTTTCTTT.

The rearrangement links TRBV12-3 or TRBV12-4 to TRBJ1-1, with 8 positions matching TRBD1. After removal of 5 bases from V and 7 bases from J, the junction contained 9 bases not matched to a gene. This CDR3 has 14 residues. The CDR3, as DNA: TGTGCCAGCAGTCCACAACAGGGGGGATTTGAAGCTTTCTTT. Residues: CASSPQQGGFEAFF.

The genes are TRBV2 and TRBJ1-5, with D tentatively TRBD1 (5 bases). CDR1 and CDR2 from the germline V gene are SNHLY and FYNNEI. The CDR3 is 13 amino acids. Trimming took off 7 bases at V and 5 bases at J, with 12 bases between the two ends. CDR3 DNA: TGTGCCAGCACGGGATGGGGGGATCAGCCCCAGCATTTT. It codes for CASTGWGDQPQHF.

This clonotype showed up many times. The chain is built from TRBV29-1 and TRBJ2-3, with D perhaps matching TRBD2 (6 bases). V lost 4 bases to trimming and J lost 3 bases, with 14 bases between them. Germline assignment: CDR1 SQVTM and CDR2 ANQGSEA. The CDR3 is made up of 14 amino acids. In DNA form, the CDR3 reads TGCAGCGTTGCTAGCGTCGGCGGGACAGATACGCAGTATTTT. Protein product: CSVASVGGTDTQYF.

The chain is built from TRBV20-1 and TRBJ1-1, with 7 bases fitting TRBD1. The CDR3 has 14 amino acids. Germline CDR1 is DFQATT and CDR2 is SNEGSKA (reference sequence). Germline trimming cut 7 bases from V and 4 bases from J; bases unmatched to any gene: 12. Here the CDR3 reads CSVPRRQGLTEAFF. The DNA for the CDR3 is TGCAGTGTTCCGCGTAGACAGGGACTCACTGAAGCTTTCTTT.

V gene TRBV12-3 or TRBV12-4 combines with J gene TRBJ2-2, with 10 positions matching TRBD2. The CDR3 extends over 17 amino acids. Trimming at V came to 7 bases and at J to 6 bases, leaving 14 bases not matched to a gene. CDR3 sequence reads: CASTQWPSGRGAGELFF. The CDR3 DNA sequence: TGTGCCAGCACTCAATGGCCTAGCGGGAGAGGTGCCGGGGAGCTGTTTTTT.

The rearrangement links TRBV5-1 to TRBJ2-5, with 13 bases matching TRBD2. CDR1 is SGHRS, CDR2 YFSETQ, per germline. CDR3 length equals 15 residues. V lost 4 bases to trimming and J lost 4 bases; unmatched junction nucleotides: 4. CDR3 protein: CASSPRLAGGETQYF. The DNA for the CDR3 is TGCGCCAGCAGCCCCAGACTAGCGGGAGGAGAGACCCAGTACTTC.

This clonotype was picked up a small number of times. The CDR3 spells CASSPSGVPQETQYF. DNA of the CDR3: TGTGCCAGCAGCCCATCAGGGGTCCCTCAAGAGACCCAGTACTTC. The chain recombines TRBV28 with TRBJ2-5, with TRBD1 as a possible D gene (6 bases). Trimming left V 6 bases short and J 2 bases short, with 16 bases between. The length of the CDR3 is 15 residues. Germline CDR1 is MDHEN and CDR2 is SYDVKM.